These 14 T cell receptor beta chains share one sample of origin, sequenced in a study of regulatory T cells in long-lasting Graves disease (dated by TCRdb to about 2021). In light of the paper, this sample's time point label describes: newly diagnosed GD, antithyroid drugs for less than 3 months. For both TCR sequencing and RNA sequencing, RNA was extracted from PBMCs using TRIzol. The method was multiplex PCR. Sequenced using an Illumina HiSeq 4000. CDR3 regions were amplified by Arm-PCR with iRepertoire HTBI primers to construct TCR beta libraries. TCRdb trimmed the raw reads at Q25, called clones with MiXCR and kept productive beta chains. Under each unique CDR3 protein, matching rows form one entry showing the most common genes and DNA. Across this sample there are about 540,000 distinct CDR3 sequences, with approximately 13% seen only once. Roughly a tenth of the sample is taken by the ten largest.

These records were also assigned to another study, of T cells in Graves' hyperthyroidism and ophthalmopathy.

The source was peripheral blood mononuclear cells (PBMCs), collected at new diagnosis, from a patient treated with antithyroid drugs. The receptor set was obtained from a young man with Graves disease. Donor details come from another sample of the same person, matched by shared clones.

This clonotype was detected ten times or more. This rearrangement joins TRBV7-9 to TRBJ2-7; 8 positions match TRBD1. J was trimmed by 0 bases and V by 4 bases; bases with no gene match: 8. The CDR3 is made up of 16 amino acids. CDR1 is SEHNR, CDR2 FQNEAQ, per germline (reference sequence). The CDR3 region has the DNA TGTGCCAGCAGCTCGGTCCGGGACAGGAGCTCCTACGAGCAGTACTTC. It specifies CASSSVRDRSSYEQYF.

Only a few counts were recorded for this clonotype. This sequence joins TRBV20-1 and TRBJ2-3; D might be TRBD2 (6 bases). The V end was cut by 5 bases, the J end by 4 bases, with 25 bases between. Germline V gene data show CDR1 as DFQATT and CDR2 as SNEGSKA (reference sequence). The CDR3 is 17 residues long. The CDR3 protein is CSASEWDSTSRADTQYF. The CDR3 DNA follows: TGCAGTGCTTCCGAGTGGGACTCAACCTCCCGCGCAGATACGCAGTATTTT.

This clonotype was recorded many times. The gene calls are TRBV20-1 and TRBJ2-1; TRBD2 matches at 13 bases. Germline V CDR1 and CDR2: DFQATT, SNEGSKA (reference sequence). CDR3 size: 18 residues. V lost 0 bases, J lost 7 bases, and 12 bases stayed unmatched. The chain's CDR3 is CSAREHIPGLAGMNEQFF. CDR3 in DNA: TGCAGTGCTAGAGAACATATACCGGGACTAGCGGGAATGAATGAGCAGTTCTTC.

This clonotype appeared many times. This chain uses TRBV2 with TRBJ1-2; no clear D gene. The germline V gene has CDR1 SNHLY and CDR2 FYNNEI. The CDR3 extends over 14 amino acids. With 0 bases removed from V and 2 bases from J, the gap between germline ends came to 7 bases. CDR3 nucleotide sequence: TGTGCCAGCAGTGAAGCGGGTCAGAACTATGGCTACACCTTC. Encoded protein: CASSEAGQNYGYTF.

V usage is TRBV5-6 and J usage is TRBJ2-7, with D perhaps matching TRBD2 (5 bases). Germline V CDR1 and CDR2: SGHDT, YYEEEE. The CDR3 length is 16 residues. V was trimmed by 4 bases and J by 0 bases, leaving 17 bases between them. The CDR3 sequence is CASSRLAGFSSYEQYF. The CDR3 DNA reads TGTGCCAGCAGCCGCCTGGCGGGCTTTAGCTCCTACGAGCAGTACTTC.

The rearrangement links TRBV20-1 to TRBJ1-3; no firm D call. The CDR3 extends over 13 amino acids. Per germline, CDR1 DFQATT and CDR2 SNEGSKA (reference sequence). V lost 5 bases, J lost 0 bases, and 8 bases lay in between. DNA for the CDR3: TGCAGTGCTGTGGCCCCCTCTGGAAACACCATATATTTT. Translated: CSAVAPSGNTIYF.

This clonotype was detected many times. The genes are TRBV12-3 or TRBV12-4 and TRBJ2-6; TRBD2 agrees at 7 bases. The length of the CDR3 is 17 residues. With V trimmed by 6 bases and J by 4 bases, 12 bases remained unmatched. CDR3 nucleotide sequence: TGTGCCAGCAGGCCGGGGGAGGGGCAAGCCGGGGCCAACGTCCTGACTTTC. The encoded protein is CASRPGEGQAGANVLTF.

This chain joins TRBV20-1 and TRBJ2-4, with D maybe TRBD2 (6 bases). V dropped 3 bases and J dropped 0 bases, with 12 bases sitting between them. The CDR3 runs to 15 residues. Germline CDR1 DFQATT, CDR2 SNEGSKA (reference sequence). The CDR3 nucleotides read TGCAGTGCTAGTAGGCAGGGACTAGCCAAAAACATTCAGTACTTC. Translation gives CSASRQGLAKNIQYF.

This clonotype was seen a handful of times. The rearrangement uses TRBV11-2 and TRBJ2-3, with 13 positions matching TRBD2. The CDR3 is 17 residues long. The germline V gene has CDR1 SGHAT and CDR2 FQNNGV. V lost 5 bases and J lost 5; bases outside the gene matches: 10. CDR3 nucleotides: TGTGCCAGCAGCCCAACCGGACTAGCGGGGGCGAAAGATACGCAGTATTTT. This sequence encodes CASSPTGLAGAKDTQYF.

This clonotype has only a few counts. The chain joins TRBV5-1 to TRBJ1-4; D gene uncertain. Germline V gene data show CDR1 as SGHRS and CDR2 as YFSETQ. V was shortened by 0 bases and J by 5 bases, with 8 bases between the two germline ends. The CDR3 loop spans 14 amino acids. CDR3: CASSLGGHNEKLFF. The CDR3 DNA reads as TGCGCCAGCAGCTTGGGCGGCCACAATGAAAAACTGTTTTTT.

This chain joins TRBV19 and TRBJ1-2, with 12 bases that match TRBD1. The CDR3 contains 17 residues. Germline CDR1 LNHDA, CDR2 SQIVND (reference sequence). With V trimmed by 7 bases and J by 0 bases, 9 bases remained unmatched. CDR3 DNA: TGTGCCAGTACCCATGGGACAGGGGGCCACCCTAACTATGGCTACACCTTC. Residues: CASTHGTGGHPNYGYTF.

This clonotype was observed at least ten times. This chain uses TRBV7-2 with TRBJ2-1; TRBD1 matches at 8 bases. V trimming: 6 bases; J trimming: 4 bases; junction bases outside the gene matches: 8. The CDR3 loop spans 15 amino acids. Germline V gene sequence: CDR1 SGHTA, CDR2 FQGNSA. CDR3 in amino acids: CASSPGGAMYNEQFF. CDR3 bases: TGTGCCAGCAGTCCAGGGGGCGCAATGTACAATGAGCAGTTCTTC.

This clonotype came up a few times. The chain couples TRBV20-1 to TRBJ2-4; 8 bases map to TRBD1. This CDR3 has 16 amino acids. Losses at the gene ends were 5 bases for V and 0 bases for J; bases not matched to a gene: 9. Germline CDR1 reads DFQATT; CDR2 reads SNEGSKA (reference sequence). CDR3 region: CSALPWTGQAKNIQYF. CDR3 nucleotide sequence: TGCAGTGCTCTCCCGTGGACAGGGCAAGCCAAAAACATTCAGTACTTC.

A word on this clonotype: This likely reflects a read error, since a far larger clone is one base away. This sequence joins TRBV10-3 and TRBJ2-3; D gene unclear. The CDR3 has 15 amino acids. CDR1 and CDR2 (germline): ENHRY, SYGVKD. Trimming stripped 6 bases from V and 2 bases from J, with 15 bases between. The CDR3 DNA reads as TGTGCCATCAGGGGCGGTCCGTCCGTCACAGATACGCAGTATTTT. Residues: CAIRGGPSVTDTQYF.